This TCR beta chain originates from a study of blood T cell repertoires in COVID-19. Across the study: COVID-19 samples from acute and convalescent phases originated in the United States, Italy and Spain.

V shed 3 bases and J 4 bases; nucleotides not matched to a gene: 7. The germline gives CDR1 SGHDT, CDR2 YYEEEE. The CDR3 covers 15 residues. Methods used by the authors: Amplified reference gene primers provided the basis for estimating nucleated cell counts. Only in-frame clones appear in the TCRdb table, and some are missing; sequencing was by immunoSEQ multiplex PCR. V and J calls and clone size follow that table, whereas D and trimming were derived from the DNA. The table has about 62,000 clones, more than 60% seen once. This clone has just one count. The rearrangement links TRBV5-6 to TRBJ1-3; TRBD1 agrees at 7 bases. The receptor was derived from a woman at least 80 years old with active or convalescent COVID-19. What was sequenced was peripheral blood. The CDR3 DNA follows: TGTGCCAGCAGCTGGGGGACAGACGAAGGAAACACCATATATTTT. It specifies CASSWGTDEGNTIYF. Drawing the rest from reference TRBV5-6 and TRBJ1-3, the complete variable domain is DAGVTQSPTHLIKTRGQQVTLRCSPKSGHDTVSWYQQALGQGPQFIFQYYEEEERQRGNFPDRFSGHQFPNYSSELNVNALLLGDSALYLCASSWGTDEGNTIYFGEGSWLTVV.